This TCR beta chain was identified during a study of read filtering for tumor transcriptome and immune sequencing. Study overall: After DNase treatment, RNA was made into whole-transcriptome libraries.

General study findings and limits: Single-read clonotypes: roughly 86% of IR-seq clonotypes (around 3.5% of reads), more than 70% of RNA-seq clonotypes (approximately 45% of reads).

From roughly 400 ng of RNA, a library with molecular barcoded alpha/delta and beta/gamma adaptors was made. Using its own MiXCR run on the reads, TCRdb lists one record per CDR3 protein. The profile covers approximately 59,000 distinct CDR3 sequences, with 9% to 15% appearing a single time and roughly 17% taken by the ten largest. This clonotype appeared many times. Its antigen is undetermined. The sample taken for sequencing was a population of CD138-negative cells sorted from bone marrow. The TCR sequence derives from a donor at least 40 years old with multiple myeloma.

CDR3 DNA sequence: TGTGCCAGCAGCCCCGCCGAGGGGCCGCGGTTTGGGGCTTTCTTT. Its translation is CASSPAEGPRFGAFF. The V call is TRBV3-1, the J call TRBJ1-1; D is perhaps TRBD1 (5 bases). The CDR3 totals 15 residues. V lost 4 bases to trimming and J lost 11 bases, with 23 bases between them. The germline V gene has CDR1 LGHDT and CDR2 YNNKEL (reference sequence). Looking up the rest from reference TRBV3-1 and TRBJ1-1 gives the full variable domain: DTAVSQTPKYLVTQMGNDKSIKCEQNLGHDTMYWYKQDSKKFLKIMFSYNNKELIINETVPNRFSPKSPDKAHLNLHINSLELGDSAVYFCASSPAEGPRFGAFFGQGTRLTVV.